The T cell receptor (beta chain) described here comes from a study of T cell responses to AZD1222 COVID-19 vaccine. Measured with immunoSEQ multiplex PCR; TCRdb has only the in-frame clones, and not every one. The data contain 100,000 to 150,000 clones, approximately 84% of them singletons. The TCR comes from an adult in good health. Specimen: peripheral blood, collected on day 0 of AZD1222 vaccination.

This chain's CDR3 is CASSAGTGIHEQYF. The CDR3 nucleotides read TGTGCCAGCAGCGCCGGGACAGGGATCCACGAGCAGTACTTC. V is TRBV2 and J is TRBJ2-7; 9 bases line up with TRBD1. The length of the CDR3 is 14 residues. Germline V gives CDR1 SNHLY, CDR2 FYNNEI. Trimming at V came to 6 bases and at J to 5 bases, leaving 8 bases not matched to a gene.